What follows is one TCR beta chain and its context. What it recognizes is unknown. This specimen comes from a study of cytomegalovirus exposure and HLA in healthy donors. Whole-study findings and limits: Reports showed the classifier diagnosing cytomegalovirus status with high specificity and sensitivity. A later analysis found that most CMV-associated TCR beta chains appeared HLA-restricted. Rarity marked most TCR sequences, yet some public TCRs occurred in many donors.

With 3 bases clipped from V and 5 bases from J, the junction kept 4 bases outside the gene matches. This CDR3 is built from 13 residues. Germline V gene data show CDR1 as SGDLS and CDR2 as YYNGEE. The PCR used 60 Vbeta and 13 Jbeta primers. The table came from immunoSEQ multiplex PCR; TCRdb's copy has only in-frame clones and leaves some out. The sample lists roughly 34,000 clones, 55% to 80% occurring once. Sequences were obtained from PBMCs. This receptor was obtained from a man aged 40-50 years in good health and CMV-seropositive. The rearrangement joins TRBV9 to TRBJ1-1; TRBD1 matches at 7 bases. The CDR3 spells CASSAHRGTEAFF. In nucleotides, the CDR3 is TGTGCCAGCAGCGCCCACAGGGGAACTGAAGCTTTCTTT.